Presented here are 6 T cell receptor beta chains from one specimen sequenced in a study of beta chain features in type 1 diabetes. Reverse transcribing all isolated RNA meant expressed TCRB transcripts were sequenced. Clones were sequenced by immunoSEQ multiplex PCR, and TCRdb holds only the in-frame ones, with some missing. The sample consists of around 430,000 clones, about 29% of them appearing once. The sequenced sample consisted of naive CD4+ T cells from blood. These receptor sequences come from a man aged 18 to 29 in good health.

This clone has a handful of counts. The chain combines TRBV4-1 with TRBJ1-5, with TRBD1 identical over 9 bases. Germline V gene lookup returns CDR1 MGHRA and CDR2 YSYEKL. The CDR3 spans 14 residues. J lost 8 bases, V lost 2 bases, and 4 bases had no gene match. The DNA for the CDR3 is TGCGCCAGCAGCCAACCGGGACAGGGAGAGCCCCAGCATTTT. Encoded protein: CASSQPGQGEPQHF.

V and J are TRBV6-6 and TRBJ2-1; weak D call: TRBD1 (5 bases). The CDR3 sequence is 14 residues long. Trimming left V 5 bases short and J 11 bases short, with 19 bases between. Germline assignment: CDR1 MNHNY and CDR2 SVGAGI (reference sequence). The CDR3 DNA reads TGTGCCAGCAGTCAACCAGGGTATGCCCGACAGCAGTTCTTC. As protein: CASSQPGYARQQFF.

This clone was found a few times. The CDR3 here is CASASSYNEQFF. The CDR3 region has the DNA TGTGCCAGTGCCAGCTCCTACAATGAGCAGTTCTTC. V is TRBV7-3 and J is TRBJ2-1, with no clear D. Trimming left V 9 bases short and J 0 bases short, with 6 bases between. Germline V gene lookup returns CDR1 SGHTA and CDR2 FQGTGA. CDR3 length: 12 residues.

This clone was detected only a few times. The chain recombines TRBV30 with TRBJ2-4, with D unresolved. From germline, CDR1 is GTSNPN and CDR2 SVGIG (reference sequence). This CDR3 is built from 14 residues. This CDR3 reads CAQTSTIAKNIQYF. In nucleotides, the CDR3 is TGTGCACAAACGTCTACCATAGCCAAAAACATTCAGTACTTC.

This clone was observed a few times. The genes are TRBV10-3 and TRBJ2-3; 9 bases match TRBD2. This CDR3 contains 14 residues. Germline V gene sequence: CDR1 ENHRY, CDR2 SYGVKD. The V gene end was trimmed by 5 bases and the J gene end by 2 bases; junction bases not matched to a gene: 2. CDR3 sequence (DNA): TGTGCCATCAGTAGCGGGAGGATCACAGATACGCAGTATTTT. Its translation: CAISSGRITDTQYF.

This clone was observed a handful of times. CDR3 loop: CSGKRGGNTEAFF. For the CDR3, the DNA is TGCAGCGGAAAACGGGGAGGGAACACTGAAGCTTTCTTT. The chain employs TRBV29-1 and TRBJ1-1, with unresolved D. Trimming removed 7 bases from V and 1 base from J, with 13 bases in between. There are 13 residues in the CDR3. Germline loops: CDR1 SQVTM, CDR2 ANQGSEA.